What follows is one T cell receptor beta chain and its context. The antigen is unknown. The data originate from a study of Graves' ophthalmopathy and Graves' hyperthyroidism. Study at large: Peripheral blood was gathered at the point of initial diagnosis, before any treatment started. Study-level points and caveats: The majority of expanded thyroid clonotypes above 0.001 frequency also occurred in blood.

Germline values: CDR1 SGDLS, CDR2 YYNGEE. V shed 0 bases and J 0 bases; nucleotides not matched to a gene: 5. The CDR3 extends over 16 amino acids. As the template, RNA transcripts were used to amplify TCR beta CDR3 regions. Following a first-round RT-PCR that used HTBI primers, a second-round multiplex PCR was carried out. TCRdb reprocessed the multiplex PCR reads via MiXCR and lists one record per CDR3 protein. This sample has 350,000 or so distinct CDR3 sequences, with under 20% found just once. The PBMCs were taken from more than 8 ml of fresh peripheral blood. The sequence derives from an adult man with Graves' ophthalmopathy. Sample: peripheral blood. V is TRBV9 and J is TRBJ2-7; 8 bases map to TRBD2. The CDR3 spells CASSVVRGVLSYEQYF. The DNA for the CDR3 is TGTGCCAGCAGCGTAGTGCGGGGGGTCCTCTCCTACGAGCAGTACTTC.